Below, one TCR beta chain is given with its context. The antigen remains unidentified. The data were taken from a study of post-analysis software for immune sequencing data. Study results and limitations: Patients showed TRBV5-6, TRBV5-1 and TRBV20-1 among roughly five TRBV segments more frequent than in controls.

The CDR3 runs 13 residues. Germline V gene data show CDR1 as SGHTA and CDR2 as FQGNSA. Trimming cost V 8 bases and J 10 bases, with 18 bases left between them. Included in the TCR beta cDNA libraries were unique molecular identifiers. TCRdb re-called the PCR reads with MiXCR, one entry per CDR3 protein. This sample has hundreds of thousands of distinct CDR3 sequences, with roughly 27% found just once. The chain employs TRBV7-2 and TRBJ2-1; a weak D match, TRBD2 (5 bases). Sequencing was carried out using blood. This TCR was recovered from a girl aged 10 to 17 with multiple sclerosis. CDR3: CASRDWGLGEQFF. The CDR3 DNA is TGTGCCAGCCGGGATTGGGGTTTAGGGGAGCAGTTCTTC.